Below are 32 T cell receptor beta chains sequenced from a single sample in a study of blood T cell repertoires in COVID-19. Some clones are missing from TCRdb's copy, which holds only in-frame ones; the method was immunoSEQ multiplex PCR. The sample records 39,000 or so clones, around 80% being singletons. Sequencing was performed on peripheral blood. These receptors all stem from a man aged 60 to 69 in a cohort sampled during active COVID-19.

The chain couples TRBV21-1 to TRBJ2-3; the D call in the table, TRBD2, was not verified against the DNA. TRBV21-1 is termed a pseudogene. This CDR3 spans 15 amino acids. In DNA form, the CDR3 reads TGTGCCAGCAGCTTCACGGGGGGGAAGACAGATACGCAGTATTTT. This translates into CASSFTGGKTDTQYF.

The chain combines TRBV5-1 with TRBJ1-1, with D possibly TRBD1 on 5 matching bases. V was clipped by 2 bases and J by 4 bases, with 15 bases between them. The CDR3 is 15 residues long. Germline V gene sequence: CDR1 SGHRS, CDR2 YFSETQ. The CDR3 nucleotides read TGCGCCAGCAGCTTTGACAGCCATACGGGCACTGAAGCTTTCTTT. Its translation: CASSFDSHTGTEAFF.

The rearrangement joins TRBV29-1 to TRBJ2-4; 7 positions match TRBD1. Germline CDR1 reads SQVTM; CDR2 reads ANQGSEA. CDR3 length: 12 residues. V was pared by 6 bases and J by 6 bases, with 5 bases of the junction left unmatched. CDR3: CSVGDSLNIQYF. The CDR3 DNA is TGCAGCGTCGGGGACAGTCTAAACATTCAGTACTTC.

This chain connects TRBV7-9 to TRBJ2-1; 10 positions agree with TRBD2. Germline V CDR1 and CDR2: SEHNR, FQNEAQ (reference sequence). This CDR3 is built from 16 residues. The junction had 5 bases not matched to a gene; V was cut back by 2 bases and J by 4 bases. In DNA, the CDR3 is TGTGCCAGCAGCTTATGGAGCGGGAGGGGATACAATGAGCAGTTCTTC. Translating gives CASSLWSGRGYNEQFF.

This chain connects TRBV30 to TRBJ2-6; a weak D match, TRBD1 (5 bases). The CDR3 runs 13 residues. CDR1 is GTSNPN, CDR2 SVGIG, per germline (reference sequence). Between the trimmed V and J ends, which lost 4 bases and 2 bases, there was a span of 6 bases. The CDR3 spells CAWTRAGANVLTF. CDR3 nucleotides: TGTGCCTGGACCAGGGCTGGGGCCAACGTCCTGACTTTC.

The chain combines TRBV5-4 with TRBJ2-3; D not resolved. V lost 1 base, J lost 1 base, and 7 bases lay in between. This CDR3 has 14 residues. CDR1 is SGHNT, CDR2 YYREEE, per germline (reference sequence). As DNA, the CDR3 is TGTGCCAGCAGCTTGTTGTCTCGCACAGATACGCAGTATTTT. Amino acid sequence: CASSLLSRTDTQYF. Complete variable domain (other parts from reference TRBV5-4 and TRBJ2-3): ETGVTQSPTHLIKTRGQQVTLRCSSQSGHNTVSWYQQALGQGPQFIFQYYREEENGRGNFPPRFSGLQFPNYSSELNVNALELDDSALYLCASSLLSRTDTQYFGPGTRLTVL.

CDR3 DNA sequence: TGCGCCAGCAGCCTGGCTCCCCACAATGAGCAGTTCTTC. Protein sequence: CASSLAPHNEQFF. The genes are TRBV5-1 and TRBJ2-1; D unclear. The CDR3 runs to 13 residues. The germline gives CDR1 SGHRS, CDR2 YFSETQ. The germline V and J ends were trimmed by 4 bases and 5 bases, with 10 bases remaining between them.

The rearrangement links TRBV7-9 to TRBJ2-3, with TRBD2 matching 8 bases. Germline V lookup: CDR1 SEHNR, CDR2 FQNEAQ (reference sequence). The CDR3 runs 17 residues. V dropped 2 bases and J dropped 4; count of bases not matched to a gene: 11. CDR3 sequence: CASSLMRGALRADTQYF. CDR3 in DNA: TGTGCCAGCAGCTTAATGCGGGGGGCGCTGCGGGCAGATACGCAGTATTTT.

This chain joins TRBV11-3 and TRBJ2-1; 7 positions agree with TRBD2. Germline CDR1 is SGHNT and CDR2 is YENEEA. CDR3 length: 16 residues. Trimming at V came to 3 bases and at J to 8 bases, leaving 13 bases not matched to a gene. CDR3 amino acids: CASSFLTGGSGDEQFF. DNA for the CDR3: TGTGCCAGCAGCTTTCTCACGGGGGGAAGTGGCGATGAGCAGTTCTTC.

The V gene is TRBV29-1, the J gene TRBJ1-1, with 7 bases fitting TRBD1. The CDR3 is made up of 11 amino acids. The V gene's germline CDR1 is SQVTM and CDR2 ANQGSEA. The ends lost 8 bases at V and 3 bases at J; junction bases unmatched: 3. The CDR3: CSLQGDTEAFF. In DNA, the CDR3 is TGCAGCTTGCAGGGGGACACTGAAGCTTTCTTT.

The gene calls are TRBV28 and TRBJ2-2; 7 nucleotides match TRBD1. The CDR3 is made up of 14 amino acids. V was pared by 6 bases and J by 4 bases, with 5 bases of the junction left unmatched. Germline values: CDR1 MDHEN, CDR2 SYDVKM. The CDR3, as DNA: TGTGCCAGCAGGATACAGGGGTTCACCGGGGAGCTGTTTTTT. Residues: CASRIQGFTGELFF.

V is TRBV7-9 and J is TRBJ2-3; tentatively, D is TRBD1 (5 bases). Germline V CDR1 and CDR2: SEHNR, FQNEAQ (reference sequence). Trimming pared 3 bases from V and 1 base from J, leaving 14 bases between. The CDR3 has 16 amino acids. The CDR3 sequence: CASSFGRQGRTDTQYF. As DNA, the CDR3 is TGTGCCAGCAGCTTCGGGCGGCAGGGTCGCACAGATACGCAGTATTTT.

This rearrangement joins TRBV28 to TRBJ1-2, with 9 bases aligning to TRBD1. CDR3 size: 14 residues. V trimming: 6 bases; J trimming: 4 bases; junction bases outside the gene matches: 6. Germline-derived CDR1 and CDR2 are MDHEN and SYDVKM. The CDR3 DNA reads as TGTGCCAGCAGGGATGGACAGGGGCCCTATGGCTACACCTTC. It specifies CASRDGQGPYGYTF.

CDR3 sequence: CARRTGPSSYNSPLHF. CDR3 nucleotide sequence: TGTGCCAGAAGGACAGGGCCGAGCTCCTATAATTCACCCCTCCACTTT. This chain joins TRBV21-1 and TRBJ1-6; the table's D call of TRBD1 was not tested on the DNA. TRBV21-1 is recorded as a pseudogene. This CDR3 is 16 amino acids long.

In its sample, this clone was seen once. This sequence joins TRBV5-6 and TRBJ1-2, with TRBD1 matching over 9 bases. Germline V gene data show CDR1 as SGHDT and CDR2 as YYEEEE. The CDR3 is made up of 18 amino acids. Trimming took 4 bases from V and 6 from J; bases not matched to a gene: 19. CDR3 sequence reads: CASSPNPGQGGRIDGYTF. The CDR3 DNA reads as TGTGCCAGCAGCCCCAATCCGGGACAGGGAGGAAGAATAGATGGCTACACCTTC.

The chain recombines TRBV25-1 with TRBJ1-1; the D gene is possibly TRBD1 (6 bases). The CDR3 has 14 residues. Germline CDR1 MGHDK, CDR2 SYGVNS. The germline V and J ends were trimmed by 4 bases and 4 bases, with 13 bases remaining between them. The CDR3 protein is CASSASDRTTEAFF. DNA of the CDR3: TGTGCCAGCAGTGCCTCTGACAGGACCACTGAAGCTTTCTTT.

The chain joins TRBV28 to TRBJ1-4, with 10 bases that match TRBD1. V trimming: 6 bases; J trimming: 4 bases; junction bases outside the gene matches: 8. Germline V gives CDR1 MDHEN, CDR2 SYDVKM. The CDR3 covers 16 residues. The CDR3 nucleotides are TGTGCCAGCAGGGCCGGGACAGGGGAATATAATGAAAAACTGTTTTTT. Its translation is CASRAGTGEYNEKLFF.

The chain is built from TRBV19 and TRBJ1-1; 7 bases map to TRBD1. The J segment lost 3 bases and the V segment lost 0 bases, leaving 13 bases of the junction unmatched. This CDR3 contains 18 residues. Germline CDR1 LNHDA, CDR2 SQIVND (reference sequence). In nucleotides, the CDR3 is TGTGCCAGTAGTATAGATCAGGGGGAGTTGTTGTATCACACTGAAGCTTTCTTT. Translation: CASSIDQGELLYHTEAFF.

The rearrangement uses TRBV7-2 and TRBJ1-3; 9 bases agree with TRBD1. Germline lookup yields CDR1 SGHTA and CDR2 FQGNSA. With V trimmed by 5 bases and J by 4 bases, 6 bases remained unmatched. There are 15 residues in the CDR3. The CDR3: CASSEDRGWGNTIYF. The DNA of the CDR3 is TGTGCCAGCAGCGAGGACAGGGGATGGGGAAACACCATATATTTT.

The count of this clone is one. This chain connects TRBV27 to TRBJ1-6; 10 bases line up with TRBD1. V lost 6 bases, J lost 9 bases, and 14 bases stayed unmatched. The germline V gene encodes CDR1 MNHEY and CDR2 SMNVEV (reference sequence). The CDR3 is made up of 17 amino acids. The CDR3 nucleotides are TGTGCCAGCAGCCTTGCGGCCTTGACAGGGGGCGGTTCACCCCTCCACTTT. Translating it yields CASSLAALTGGGSPLHF.

As DNA, the CDR3 is TGTGCCAGCTCACCAGGGACAGGGGGTGGCTATGGCTACACCTTC. Translated, it gives CASSPGTGGGYGYTF. The chain carries TRBV18 and TRBJ1-2; 11 bases fit TRBD1. The V and J ends lost 2 bases and 4 bases, in that order; junction bases with no gene match: 3. Germline V lookup: CDR1 KGHSH, CDR2 LQKENI. This CDR3 region has 15 residues. Using reference TRBV18 and TRBJ1-2 for the parts outside the CDR3, the full variable domain is NAGVMQNPRHLVRRRGQEARLRCSPMKGHSHVYWYRQLPEEGLKFMVYLQKENIIDESGMPKERFSAEFPKEGPSILRIQQVVRGDSAAYFCASSPGTGGGYGYTFGSGTRLTVV.

This chain uses TRBV5-6 with TRBJ1-1, with no clear D. CDR1 is SGHDT, CDR2 YYEEEE, per germline. This CDR3 comprises 15 residues. V lost 4 bases and J 0 bases, leaving 13 bases between the germline ends. The chain's CDR3 is CASSKRGRVNTEAFF. The CDR3 DNA reads as TGTGCCAGCAGCAAACGTGGGCGGGTGAACACTGAAGCTTTCTTT.

The V and J genes are TRBV19 and TRBJ1-2; TRBD1 matches 7 bases. CDR1 is LNHDA and CDR2 is SQIVND in the germline V gene (reference sequence). J was trimmed by 7 bases and V by 4 bases; bases with no gene match: 0. CDR3 length: 11 amino acids. Written as DNA, the CDR3 is TGTGCCAGTAGTAACAGGGGTGGCTACACCTTC. Protein product: CASSNRGGYTF.

The rearrangement uses TRBV18 and TRBJ1-2; 7 bases fit TRBD1. J was trimmed by 2 bases and V by 0 bases; bases with no gene match: 3. The germline CDR1 and CDR2 sequences are KGHSH and LQKENI. The CDR3 loop spans 15 amino acids. CDR3 nucleotides: TGTGCCAGCTCACCACCGACAGGGTGGAACTATGGCTACACCTTC. It specifies CASSPPTGWNYGYTF.

The chain carries TRBV18 and TRBJ2-1; 11 nucleotides match TRBD1. The CDR3 is made up of 15 amino acids. Per germline, CDR1 KGHSH and CDR2 LQKENI. V dropped 6 bases and J dropped 9; count of bases not matched to a gene: 10. For the CDR3, the DNA is TGTGCCAGCTCCAATTCCGGGACAGGGGGAGGTGAGCAGTTCTTC. Encoded protein: CASSNSGTGGGEQFF.

This clone is medium-sized. This chain links TRBV6-6 with TRBJ2-7; 10 bases fit TRBD1. The CDR3 length is 16 residues. The germline V gene has CDR1 MNHNY and CDR2 SVGAGI (reference sequence). V shed 8 bases, J shed 1 base, and the junction held 11 bases outside the gene matches. The CDR3 here is CASGDRGLGSSYEQYF. DNA for the CDR3: TGTGCCAGCGGGGACAGGGGCCTCGGGAGTTCCTACGAGCAGTACTTC.

This clone turned up a few times. The rearrangement joins TRBV2 to TRBJ2-7, with D possibly matching TRBD2 (5 bases). The V end was cut by 6 bases, the J end by 3 bases, with 12 bases between. Germline V gene lookup returns CDR1 SNHLY and CDR2 FYNNEI. This CDR3 spans 13 amino acids. Here the CDR3 DNA reads TGTGCCAGCAGGGGAGACGAACTCTACGAGCAGTACTTC. Translating it yields CASRGDELYEQYF.

This chain joins TRBV10-3 and TRBJ2-2; TRBD2 is a possible D gene (6 bases). Germline CDR1 ENHRY, CDR2 SYGVKD. V was trimmed by 6 bases and J by 5 bases, leaving 13 bases between them. The CDR3 consists of 14 residues. The CDR3 protein is CAIRNTSPTGELFF. The CDR3 nucleotides are TGTGCCATCAGAAACACTAGCCCGACCGGGGAGCTGTTTTTT.

J is TRBJ1-1 and V is TRBV7-2; a weak D match, TRBD1 (5 bases). The CDR3 is 15 residues long. Germline V gene data show CDR1 as SGHTA and CDR2 as FQGNSA. Trimming removed 5 bases at V and 1 base at J, with 14 bases between. The CDR3 reads CASSPMGGENTEAFF. DNA for the CDR3: TGTGCCAGCAGCCCCATGGGGGGAGAGAACACTGAAGCTTTCTTT.

This clone was found a few times. This rearrangement joins TRBV4-2 to TRBJ1-4; 10 bases fit TRBD1. Germline V CDR1 and CDR2: LGHNA, YNFKEQ. This CDR3 spans 15 amino acids. The ends lost 5 bases at V and 7 bases at J; junction bases unmatched: 7. The CDR3 loop reads CASSDGDRGTEKLFF. Here the CDR3 DNA reads TGTGCCAGCAGCGACGGGGACAGGGGTACTGAAAAACTGTTTTTT.

In this sample, this clone turned up once. The rearrangement links TRBV18 to TRBJ2-5; D gene unclear. This CDR3 has 12 amino acids. Germline V lookup: CDR1 KGHSH, CDR2 LQKENI. V dropped 3 bases and J dropped 4 bases, with 6 bases sitting between them. CDR3 nucleotide sequence: TGTGCCAGCTCACCCTTTTTAGAGACCCAGTACTTC. Its protein is CASSPFLETQYF.

The chain uses TRBV11-2 and TRBJ1-4; the match to TRBD1 covers 8 bases. Trimming removed 6 bases from V and 0 bases from J; junction bases left unmatched: 6. This CDR3 has 16 residues. Germline V CDR1 and CDR2: SGHAT, FQNNGV. The CDR3 bases are TGTGCCAGCAGTAATTACAGGGGGTCAACTAATGAAAAACTGTTTTTT. This gives the protein CASSNYRGSTNEKLFF.